The TCR beta chain under discussion was sequenced for a study of blood T cell repertoires in COVID-19 (dated by TCRdb to 2018 to 2020). Regarding the study in general: Samples from collaborators originated in the United States, Italy and Spain and spanned both the acute and convalescent phases of COVID-19. The material from the prospective study consisted of cDNA or gDNA derived from T cells, B-cell-depleted T cells, or PBMCs. Subjects who had been exposed to COVID-19, were actively infected with it, or had recovered from it provided the deeply sampled blood TCRbeta repertoires that made up the dataset. The repertoires were made available in a free public database intended to serve as a resource for research on the immune response to SARS-CoV-2. Samples came from the ongoing ImmuneRACE study (first 160 participants) plus 1,254 subjects from 6 global collaborators. A de-identified subject ID, COVID-19 status, age in years and sex were almost always included in the sample metadata. Where available, HLA class I and class II types were obtained from metadata supplied by the sample provider rather than from assay-based typing.

One collaborating source in Seattle enrolled patients while the patients were actively infected and followed the patients over time throughout the course of disease. Whole blood was collected in K2EDTA tubes by collaborating institutions according to the institutions' own protocols. For TCRbeta analysis, collaborator samples were shipped as frozen whole blood, as isolated PBMCs, or as DNA extracted from either sample type. TCRbeta CDR3 regions were amplified from genomic DNA using the immunoSEQ Assay, a bias-controlled multiplex PCR. The paper's data handling went like this. Within the assay, amplification of reference gene primers was used to estimate how many nucleated cells each sample contained. To quantify the absolute abundance of each unique TCRbeta CDR3 rearrangement, sequence reads were collapsed and filtered. Productive Simpson clonality was computed per sample as the square root of Simpson's diversity index over productive rearrangements. TCRdb took this table from immuneACCESS and kept in-frame rearrangements with V and J called. Such tables lack part of the clones; where checked against another copy, unresolved V genes explain under half of the gap, and the rest is unexplained. V, J and clone size were drawn from that table, and D and trimming were deduced from the DNA. The sample table contains roughly 230,000 clones; only one count was recorded for about 85% of them. About 10% of the sample is in the top ten clones.

Including cysteine and phenylalanine, the CDR3 has 17 amino acids. Of the read, only the CDR3 DNA is kept; its 51 bases are in frame from base 1. Study-wide findings and limitations: Clinical and demographic metadata were provided uncurated, with the amount varying by source and participant.

A word on this clone: Its antigen specificity is not known. No per-base quality is available; no much larger clone lies one base away.

The sample consisted of peripheral blood. The V and J segments used are TRBV21-1 and TRBJ2-3; the DNA was not compared with TRBD2, the D call given in the table. TRBV21-1 is described as a pseudogene. The TCR comes from a woman over 75 with COVID-19, enrolled during active disease. The DNA sequence reads TGTGCCAGCAGCAAAGGGACTAGCGGGGGACACACAGATACGCAGTATTTT. The resulting protein is CASSKGTSGGHTDTQYF.